The rows below give T cell receptor beta chains drawn from one sample of a study of T cells in severe cutaneous drug reactions. TCRdb reanalyzed the multiplex PCR reads, giving one entry per CDR3 protein sequence and no DNA. The data show over 20,000 distinct CDR3 sequences, and the top ten clones hold just under 7.5%. The material sequenced was PBMCs. The receptor source for this set is a human donor with toxic epidermal necrolysis, a severe cutaneous drug reaction. The CDR3 runs from the conserved cysteine through the conserved F or W. Some rows have no size entry. The others give once, few or many, or a class for an expanded clone.

CASSYLPGVPSYEQYF,-,TRBJ2-7,TRBV6-2/TRBV6-3
CASTPTGRRYEQYF,-,TRBJ2-7,TRBV12-3/TRBV12-4
CASSQEVAGGNGQFF,-,TRBJ2-1,TRBV4-2
CSAPQGVMAGVADTQYF,-,TRBJ2-3,TRBV20-1
CASSVDRGADTQYF,medium-sized,TRBJ2-3,TRBV2
CASSQVDRGGDGYTF,-,TRBJ1-2,TRBV4-2
CASSYTRLVTGELFF,medium-sized,TRBJ2-2,TRBV6-5
CAISLGTAQETQYF,-,TRBJ2-5,TRBV10-3
CSARAPRTGSGYTF,-,TRBJ1-2,TRBV20-1
CSAPLFGTSGYNEQFF,-,TRBJ2-1,TRBV20-1
CASSLGQGYTEAFF,-,TRBJ1-1,TRBV5-1
CASSPPGTDTEAFF,medium-sized,TRBJ1-1,TRBV12-3/TRBV12-4
CASSRGGGQFAKNIQYF,-,TRBJ2-4,TRBV4-2
CASSEMAPGSGNTIYF,-,TRBJ1-3,TRBV2
CASSAELSSYEQYF,-,TRBJ2-7,TRBV10-2
CASSPTGAAINTEAFF,-,TRBJ1-1,TRBV28
CSARPYYSNQPQHF,-,TRBJ1-5,TRBV20-1
CSVEGIGSYDEQFF,medium-sized,TRBJ2-1,TRBV29-1
CASSMSRPEPYEQYF,-,TRBJ2-7,TRBV19
CASNPGQSLNTEAFF,-,TRBJ1-1,TRBV7-9
CASSFGQNEAFF,-,TRBJ1-1,TRBV7-9
CAISERLARDSETQYF,-,TRBJ2-5,TRBV10-3
CASSVAPGGQYEQYF,medium-sized,TRBJ2-7,TRBV9
CSVEATGKYNEQFF,-,TRBJ2-1,TRBV29-1
CSASSGGGGARTETQYF,-,TRBJ2-3,TRBV20-1
CASSQYPGQRDNEQFF,-,TRBJ2-1,TRBV14
CASTDMTSGTLKTQYF,-,TRBJ2-5,TRBV10-2
CASSLVARPEETQYF,-,TRBJ2-5,TRBV12-3/TRBV12-4
CASSQGHGYTF,-,TRBJ1-2,TRBV14
CSVEGDSISGNTIYF,-,TRBJ1-3,TRBV29-1
CASSHAGTGVTEAFF,-,TRBJ1-1,TRBV4-3
CASSIVGTQYF,-,TRBJ2-3,TRBV19
CASSLYGSGTDTQYF,-,TRBJ2-3,TRBV7-2
CARLTGGDTEAFF,medium-sized,TRBJ1-1,TRBV2
CASSLRLGGGGTEAFF,-,TRBJ1-1,TRBV27